A single sample is the source of the 15 T cell receptor beta chains below, sequenced in a study of blood T cell repertoires in COVID-19. Clones were sequenced by immunoSEQ multiplex PCR, and TCRdb holds only the in-frame ones, with some missing. This table has about 99,000 clones, 75% to 85% appearing once. Sequenced material: peripheral blood. These receptors were taken from a woman over 75 with active or convalescent COVID-19.

There are many counts of this clone. The rearrangement uses TRBV20-1 and TRBJ1-2; D gene uncertain. V lost 0 bases and J 8 bases, leaving 7 bases between the germline ends. Germline V lookup: CDR1 DFQATT, CDR2 SNEGSKA (reference sequence). This CDR3 has 11 residues. CDR3 bases: TGCAGTGCTAGAGAAGAACGGGGCTACACCTTC. It translates to CSAREERGYTF.

The rearrangement joins TRBV6-1 to TRBJ2-7; TRBD1 is a possible D gene (6 bases). The CDR3 has 14 amino acids. Per the germline V gene, CDR1 is MNHNS and CDR2 is SASEGT. V shed 6 bases and J shed 0 bases, with 12 bases lying between them. The CDR3 bases are TGTGCCAGCAGCCAAGTGGGGGCCTCCTACGAGCAGTACTTC. The encoded protein is CASSQVGASYEQYF.

The J gene is TRBJ2-7, the V gene TRBV6-2 or TRBV6-3, with a tentative D call TRBD2 (6 bases). In germline, CDR1 is MNHEY, CDR2 SVGEGT. This CDR3 region has 13 residues. Between the trimmed V and J ends, which lost 6 bases and 0 bases, there was a span of 9 bases. In nucleotides, the CDR3 is TGTGCCAGCAGCGGGAGTTCCTCCTACGAGCAGTACTTC. Its protein product is CASSGSSSYEQYF.

The J gene is TRBJ1-1, the V gene TRBV24-1; D unresolved. V was cut by 3 bases and J by 8 bases, with 12 bases left in between. CDR1 KGHDR and CDR2 SFDVKD come from the germline V gene. The CDR3 length is 13 residues. The CDR3: CATSDTGVSEAFF. CDR3 bases: TGTGCCACCAGTGATACCGGGGTCAGCGAAGCTTTCTTT.

V usage is TRBV9 and J usage is TRBJ2-5; the match to TRBD2 covers 11 bases. Per germline, CDR1 SGDLS and CDR2 YYNGEE. The ends lost 2 bases at V and 1 base at J; junction bases unmatched: 10. CDR3 size: 18 residues. The CDR3, as DNA: TGTGCCAGCAGCGTCGCAGCCGGGACTAGCGGAGGCCAAGAGACCCAGTACTTC. The encoded protein is CASSVAAGTSGGQETQYF.

This CDR3 reads CASSSGMYNEQFF. CDR3 sequence (DNA): TGTGCCAGCAGCTCCGGGATGTACAATGAGCAGTTCTTC. This rearrangement joins TRBV7-3 to TRBJ2-1, with D maybe TRBD2 (5 bases). Germline V gene lookup returns CDR1 SGHTA and CDR2 FQGTGA. V lost 4 bases and J 4 bases, leaving 8 bases between the germline ends. The CDR3 length is 13 residues.

The rearrangement uses TRBV9 and TRBJ2-2; 7 nucleotides match TRBD2. Trimming removed 0 bases from V and 3 bases from J; junction bases left unmatched: 5. From germline, CDR1 is SGDLS and CDR2 YYNGEE. CDR3 length: 16 amino acids. The CDR3 protein is CASSVVGSGHTGELFF. The CDR3 nucleotides are TGTGCCAGCAGCGTAGTGGGTAGCGGGCACACCGGGGAGCTGTTTTTT.

This clone appeared a single time. The V call is TRBV6-5, the J call TRBJ1-1, with a weak D call TRBD1 (5 bases). This CDR3 contains 14 residues. Germline CDR1 reads MNHEY; CDR2 reads SVGAGI. Trimming cost V 6 bases and J 5 bases, with 16 bases left between them. DNA for the CDR3: TGTGCCAGCAGCCGCCTGGGGGGGGAAACTGAAGCTTTCTTT. Its translation is CASSRLGGETEAFF.

This rearrangement joins TRBV11-2 to TRBJ2-5; D perhaps matches TRBD2 (7 bases). CDR1 SGHAT and CDR2 FQNNGV come from the germline V gene. V lost 0 bases to trimming and J lost 0 bases, with 17 bases between them. The CDR3 is 18 residues long. For the CDR3, the DNA is TGTGCCAGCAGCTTAGATATAGGGGGGGTAGCGTACCAAGAGACCCAGTACTTC. Amino acid sequence: CASSLDIGGVAYQETQYF.

The chain joins TRBV7-2 to TRBJ2-1; TRBD2 matches at 13 bases. The CDR3 is made up of 19 amino acids. Trimming at V came to 3 bases and at J to 3 bases, leaving 11 bases not matched to a gene. The V gene's germline CDR1 is SGHTA and CDR2 FQGNSA. CDR3 nucleotides: TGTGCCAGCAGCTTCACTAGCGGGAGGGACGTGTCCGACTACAATGAGCAGTTCTTC. Its translation is CASSFTSGRDVSDYNEQFF.

This chain joins TRBV28 and TRBJ2-3; the match to TRBD2 covers 8 bases. J lost 5 bases, V lost 8 bases, and 12 bases had no gene match. CDR3 length: 15 amino acids. The germline V gene encodes CDR1 MDHEN and CDR2 SYDVKM. CDR3 DNA sequence: TGTGCCAGCGCCCGGGGGGGCGACGATATAGATACGCAGTATTTT. This sequence encodes CASARGGDDIDTQYF.

The genes are TRBV14 and TRBJ1-2, with D uncertain. With 3 bases removed from V and 5 bases from J, the gap between germline ends came to 10 bases. Germline V gives CDR1 SGHDN, CDR2 FVKESK. The length of the CDR3 is 13 residues. CDR3 protein: CASSHTGRYGYTF. Here the CDR3 DNA reads TGTGCCAGCAGCCACACGGGGAGGTATGGCTACACCTTC.

V usage is TRBV19 and J usage is TRBJ1-1; D unclear. The CDR3 is 13 residues long. Germline CDR1 and CDR2: LNHDA and SQIVND (reference sequence). V lost 5 bases to trimming and J lost 3 bases, with 10 bases between them. This chain's CDR3 is CASSLAGYTEAFF. The CDR3 nucleotides are TGTGCCAGTAGTTTAGCAGGATACACTGAAGCTTTCTTT.

This clone has only one observation. This rearrangement joins TRBV28 to TRBJ2-5, with TRBD2 matching over 10 bases. With 8 bases clipped from V and 2 bases from J, the junction kept 5 bases outside the gene matches. Germline V CDR1 and CDR2: MDHEN, SYDVKM. This CDR3 has 14 residues. The CDR3 reads CASGLAEGQETQYF. Here the CDR3 DNA reads TGTGCCAGCGGACTAGCGGAGGGGCAAGAGACCCAGTACTTC.

The genes are TRBV30 and TRBJ1-2; TRBD1 matches 7 bases. The trim removed 5 bases at V and 5 bases at J, leaving 8 bases unmatched. This CDR3 comprises 13 residues. The germline V gene encodes CDR1 GTSNPN and CDR2 SVGIG (reference sequence). The CDR3 region is CAWGRDRDYGYTF. CDR3 DNA sequence: TGTGCCTGGGGAAGGGACAGAGATTATGGCTACACCTTC. The complete variable domain, with remaining parts taken from reference TRBV30 and TRBJ1-2, reads SQTIHQWPATLVQPVGSPLSLECTVEGTSNPNLYWYRQAAGRGLQLLFYSVGIGQISSEVPQNLSASRPQDRQFILSSKKLLLSDSGFYLCAWGRDRDYGYTFGSGTRLTVV.